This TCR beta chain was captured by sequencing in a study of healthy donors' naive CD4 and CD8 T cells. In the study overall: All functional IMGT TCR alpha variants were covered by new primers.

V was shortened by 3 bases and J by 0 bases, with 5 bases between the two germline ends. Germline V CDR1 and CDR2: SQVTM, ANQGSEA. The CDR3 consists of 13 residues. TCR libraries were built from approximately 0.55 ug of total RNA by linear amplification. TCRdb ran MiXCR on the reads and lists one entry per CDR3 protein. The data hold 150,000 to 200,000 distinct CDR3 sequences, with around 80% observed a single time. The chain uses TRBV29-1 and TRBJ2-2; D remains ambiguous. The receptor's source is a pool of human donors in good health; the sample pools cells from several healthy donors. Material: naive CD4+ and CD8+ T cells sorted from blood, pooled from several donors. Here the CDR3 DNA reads TGCAGCGTTGACAGCGCGAACACCGGGGAGCTGTTTTTT. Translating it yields CSVDSANTGELFF.